This TCR beta chain was captured in a study of low-dose radiotherapy and immunotherapy resistance in tumors. Study information: Fractions of 1 Gy went to Cohort 2 every two weeks, for 13 Gy over 26 weeks. Both drugs were delivered intravenously to patients (nivolumab 240 mg every two weeks and ipilimumab 1 mg/kg every six weeks).

As concerns this clonotype: It is likely a read error: a sequence one base away is far more abundant.

Time point reported: before trial treatment. The ends lost 2 bases at V and 7 bases at J; junction bases unmatched: 12. The CDR3 spans 17 residues. In germline, CDR1 is SGHRS, CDR2 YFSETQ. First-strand cDNA used TRAV- and TRBV-specific primers, covering alpha and beta chains. Amplification, which lasted approximately 20 PCR cycles, used a constant-region primer and V-primer adapter to amplify TCRs. In TCRdb, the reads were re-called with MiXCR into one record per CDR3 protein. The table lists 54,000 or so distinct CDR3 sequences, 25% of them singletons, with approximately 5.3% in the top ten. The clonotype originates from a male donor with prostate cancer. Sequencing used PBMCs, obtained before treatment. The V gene is TRBV5-1, the J gene TRBJ2-7, with 13 bases that match TRBD2. The CDR3 DNA is TGCGCCAGCAGCTTCGGACTAGCGGGAGTTCACTACAATGAGCAGTACTTC. Translated, it gives CASSFGLAGVHYNEQYF.